The 17 T cell receptor beta chains listed next were all sequenced from one sample in a study of shared clonotypes between healthy human individuals. Data came from immunoSEQ multiplex PCR; TCRdb stores just in-frame clones and leaves some out. The data show more than 900,000 clones, 70% to 80% seen once. Sequences were obtained from memory CD4+ T cells from PBMCs. The subset is: CD45RA-negative fraction. The receptors were sampled from a man between 18 and 29 years old in good health. Some clones in this sample may be carry-over from other donors' samples.

CDR3 sequence reads: CASRFGDSSYEQYF. CDR3 bases: TGCGCCAGCAGATTCGGGGACAGTTCCTACGAGCAGTACTTC. The chain uses TRBV5-1 and TRBJ2-7; 7 nucleotides align to TRBD1. This CDR3 has 14 residues. Looked up from germline, CDR1 is SGHRS and CDR2 is YFSETQ. J gave up 1 base and V 5 bases, and 6 bases lay outside the gene matches.

This clone was picked up one time. The CDR3 loop reads CASEYGGGDYEQYF. Here the CDR3 DNA reads TGTGCCAGCGAGTACGGGGGGGGCGACTACGAGCAGTACTTC. The J gene is TRBJ2-7, the V gene TRBV2; 8 bases are shared with TRBD2. Germline lookup yields CDR1 SNHLY and CDR2 FYNNEI. Trimming took 8 bases from V and 3 from J; bases not matched to a gene: 9. The CDR3 has 14 residues.

The chain uses TRBV11-2 and TRBJ2-1, with 7 nucleotides matching TRBD2. V lost 2 bases to trimming and J lost 7 bases; unmatched junction nucleotides: 14. Per the germline V gene, CDR1 is SGHAT and CDR2 is FQNNGV. This CDR3 is built from 17 residues. CDR3 region: CASSLFLSGIRVNEQFF. CDR3 nucleotides: TGTGCCAGCAGCTTATTTCTGAGCGGGATTCGGGTAAATGAGCAGTTCTTC.

The rearrangement uses TRBV28 and TRBJ2-5; tentatively, D is TRBD1 or TRBD2 (6 bases each). Germline CDR1 reads MDHEN; CDR2 reads SYDVKM. This CDR3 comprises 14 residues. Between the trimmed V and J ends, which lost 7 bases and 5 bases, there was a span of 17 bases. The CDR3 region has the DNA TGTGCCAGCACGGGGGCCCAGGGGACGGAGACCCAGTACTTC. Protein product: CASTGAQGTETQYF.

This clone was picked up one time. This same CDR3 is encoded by further DNA sequences in the sample. V is TRBV18 and J is TRBJ2-3; D not certain. The germline V gene has CDR1 KGHSH and CDR2 LQKENI. Trimming took 2 bases from V and 3 from J, leaving 0 bases between them. This CDR3 has 11 residues. In DNA form, the CDR3 reads TGTGCCAGCTCACCAACAGATACGCAGTATTTT. Its protein is CASSPTDTQYF.

V and J are TRBV28 and TRBJ1-2; TRBD1 might be the D (6 bases). CDR3 size: 13 residues. Trimming took 3 bases from V and 3 from J, leaving 8 bases between them. Germline V gene lookup returns CDR1 MDHEN and CDR2 SYDVKM. In DNA form, the CDR3 reads TGTGCCAGCAGTTTTGGACAGCACTATGGCTACACCTTC. This translates into CASSFGQHYGYTF.

This chain links TRBV27 with TRBJ1-5; D unresolved. With 5 bases removed from V and 3 bases from J, the gap between germline ends came to 8 bases. This CDR3 spans 13 amino acids. CDR1 and CDR2 (germline): MNHEY, SMNVEV (reference sequence). The CDR3 region is CASSPRINQPQHF. The CDR3 nucleotides are TGTGCCAGCAGTCCCCGGATCAATCAGCCCCAGCATTTT.

The V and J genes are TRBV28 and TRBJ2-3, with D unresolved. Germline CDR1 reads MDHEN; CDR2 reads SYDVKM. Trimming stripped 4 bases from V and 8 bases from J, with 10 bases between. The CDR3 is 12 residues long. This chain's CDR3 is CASSSWVGTQYF. CDR3 DNA: TGTGCCAGCAGTTCCTGGGTCGGTACGCAGTATTTT.

The J gene is TRBJ1-1, the V gene TRBV6-5; D is perhaps TRBD1 (5 bases). CDR3 length: 13 amino acids. Germline V gives CDR1 MNHEY, CDR2 SVGAGI. V was shortened by 10 bases and J by 4 bases, with 16 bases between the two germline ends. The CDR3 DNA sequence: TGTGCCACCAAGGGGCCCTTGGGCACTGAAGCTTTCTTT. Amino acids: CATKGPLGTEAFF.

This clone showed up many times. This chain links TRBV7-3 with TRBJ2-3; a possible D gene is TRBD2 (5 bases). This CDR3 contains 13 residues. Germline lookup yields CDR1 SGHTA and CDR2 FQGTGA. The germline V and J ends were trimmed by 6 bases and 6 bases, with 13 bases remaining between them. CDR3 nucleotide sequence: TGTGCCAGCAGTCATAATCCGGGGGATACGCAGTATTTT. Its protein is CASSHNPGDTQYF.

Regarding this clone: Sequence at one end of the junction differs from germline and may be a read error. The chain recombines TRBV6-5 with TRBJ1-1; D might be TRBD1 (6 bases). Looked up from germline, CDR1 is MNHEY and CDR2 is SVGAGI. This CDR3 spans 13 amino acids. The CDR3 sequence: CACRNRVDTEAFF. CDR3 sequence (DNA): TGTGCCTGCAGAAACAGGGTAGACACTGAAGCTTTCTTT.

This clone showed up just a few times. The rearrangement links TRBV9 to TRBJ2-1; 7 nucleotides align to TRBD2. Trimming cost V 0 bases and J 4 bases; bases outside gene matches: 4. Germline assignment: CDR1 SGDLS and CDR2 YYNGEE. The CDR3 spans 15 residues. CDR3 sequence reads: CASSVEVGRYNEQFF. The CDR3 coding sequence is TGTGCCAGCAGCGTAGAGGTCGGGAGGTACAATGAGCAGTTCTTC.

The V call is TRBV2, the J call TRBJ1-3, with D possibly being TRBD1 (5 bases). CDR1 is SNHLY and CDR2 is FYNNEI in the germline V gene. Trimming took 2 bases from V and 3 from J, leaving 14 bases between them. This CDR3 spans 16 amino acids. The CDR3 region has the DNA TGTGCCAGCAGTGAATTTTACAGGACGGATGGAAACACCATATATTTT. Amino acid sequence: CASSEFYRTDGNTIYF.

The chain joins TRBV14 to TRBJ2-3; D unresolved. Per germline, CDR1 SGHDN and CDR2 FVKESK. Between the trimmed V and J ends, which lost 7 bases and 0 bases, there was a span of 8 bases. CDR3 length: 13 amino acids. CDR3 sequence (DNA): TGTGCCAGCACATTAAGGAGCACAGATACGCAGTATTTT. This translates into CASTLRSTDTQYF.

The chain is built from TRBV7-9 and TRBJ2-1, with D perhaps TRBD2 (6 bases). CDR1 and CDR2 (germline): SEHNR, FQNEAQ (reference sequence). V was pared by 5 bases and J by 15 bases, with 20 bases between. This CDR3 is 13 amino acids long. The chain's CDR3 is CASSPKEGLAPFF. CDR3 sequence (DNA): TGTGCCAGCAGCCCAAAGGAGGGGCTAGCGCCGTTCTTC.

CDR3 in amino acids: CASTLSPDTQYF. The CDR3, as DNA: TGTGCCAGCACCCTATCCCCAGATACGCAGTATTTT. The chain links TRBV7-2 to TRBJ2-3; D is uncertain. V lost 7 bases to trimming and J lost 4 bases, with 9 bases between them. CDR1 SGHTA and CDR2 FQGNSA come from the germline V gene. This CDR3 is 12 amino acids long.

This chain connects TRBV28 to TRBJ2-1, with 7 bases that match TRBD2. This CDR3 spans 14 amino acids. After removal of 7 bases from V and 0 bases from J, the junction contained 3 bases not matched to a gene. The V gene's germline CDR1 is MDHEN and CDR2 SYDVKM. The DNA for the CDR3 is TGTGCCAGCAAAGCGGGGACCTCCTACAATGAGCAGTTCTTC. Its protein product is CASKAGTSYNEQFF.